This T cell receptor beta chain is from a study of shared clonotypes between healthy human individuals. Study at large: Ranging from 18 to 49 in age, donors were a couple of women and a few men.

CDR1 is MDHEN and CDR2 is SYDVKM in the germline V gene. Trimming took 2 bases from V and 6 from J; bases not matched to a gene: 6. The CDR3 contains 15 residues. Profiled with immunoSEQ multiplex PCR; TCRdb holds only in-frame clones, not every one. Here the sample spans hundreds of thousands of clones, approximately 80% being singletons. Of note for this clone: One base separates it from a far larger clone, so it is likely a read error. The conserved phenylalanine or tryptophan is not found at the CDR3 terminus, so this likely reflects a read error.

Adult donors, all healthy and HIV-negative, had no recent acute infections or vaccinations. Sequenced material: PBMCs. This sequence joins TRBV28 and TRBJ1-1; 10 positions match TRBD1. The receptor was isolated from a woman aged 40-49 years in good health. Some clones in this sample may be carry-over from other donors' samples. The CDR3 region is CASSLQDRGFPEAFS. As DNA, the CDR3 is TGTGCCAGCAGTTTACAGGACAGGGGGTTTCCTGAAGCTTTCTCT.